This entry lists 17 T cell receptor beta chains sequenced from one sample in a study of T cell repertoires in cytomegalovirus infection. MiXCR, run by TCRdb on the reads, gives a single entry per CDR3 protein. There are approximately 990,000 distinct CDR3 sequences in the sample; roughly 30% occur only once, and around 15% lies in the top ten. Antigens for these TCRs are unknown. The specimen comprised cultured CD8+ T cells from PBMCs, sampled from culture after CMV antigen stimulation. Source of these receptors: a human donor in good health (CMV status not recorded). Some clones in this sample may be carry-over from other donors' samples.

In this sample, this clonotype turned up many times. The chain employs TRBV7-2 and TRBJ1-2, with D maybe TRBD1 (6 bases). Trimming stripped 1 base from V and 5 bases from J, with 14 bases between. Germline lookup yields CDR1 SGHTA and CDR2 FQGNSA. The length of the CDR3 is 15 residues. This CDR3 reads CASSLGGQGVYGYTF. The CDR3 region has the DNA TGTGCCAGCAGCTTAGGGGGGCAAGGGGTGTATGGCTACACCTTC.

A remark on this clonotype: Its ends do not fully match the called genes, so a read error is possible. For the CDR3, the DNA is TGTTCCAGCAGCCAACCCGGGACACTCTTTGGAAACACCATATATTTT. It yields the protein CSSSQPGTLFGNTIYF. V gene TRBV6-2 or TRBV6-3 combines with J gene TRBJ1-3; D possibly corresponds to TRBD1 (6 bases). CDR1 is MNHEY and CDR2 is SVGEGT in the germline V gene. The CDR3 loop spans 16 amino acids.

DNA for the CDR3: TGTGCCAGCAAATCCAGGGGCCGGGGGAACACTGAAGCTTTCTTT. Translation gives CASKSRGRGNTEAFF. This chain uses TRBV27 with TRBJ1-1, with D perhaps TRBD1 (6 bases). This CDR3 contains 15 residues. V was pared by 7 bases and J by 1 base, with 16 bases between. Germline V CDR1 and CDR2: MNHEY, SMNVEV (reference sequence).

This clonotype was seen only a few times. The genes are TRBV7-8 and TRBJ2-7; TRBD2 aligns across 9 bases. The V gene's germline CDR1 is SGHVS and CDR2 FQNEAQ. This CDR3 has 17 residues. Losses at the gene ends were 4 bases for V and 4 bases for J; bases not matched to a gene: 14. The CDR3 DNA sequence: TGTGCCAGCAGCTCCAATCACCCCGGGACTAGCCCATACGAGCAGTACTTC. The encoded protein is CASSSNHPGTSPYEQYF. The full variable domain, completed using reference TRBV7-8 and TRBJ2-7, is GAGVSQSPRYKVAKRGQDVALRCDPISGHVSLFWYQQALGQGPEFLTYFQNEAQLDKSGLPSDRFFAERPEGSVSTLKIQRTQQEDSAVYLCASSSNHPGTSPYEQYFGPGTRLTVT.

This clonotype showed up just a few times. CDR3 DNA sequence: TGTGCCAGCAGTGAATTAGCAGACAGCACGTACCAAGAGACCCAGTACTTC. It encodes CASSELADSTYQETQYF. This chain connects TRBV25-1 to TRBJ2-5; D is possibly TRBD1 (5 bases). Germline V gene lookup returns CDR1 MGHDK and CDR2 SYGVNS. CDR3 length: 17 amino acids. The ends were cut back, 1 base at V and 0 bases at J, with 15 bases in the middle.

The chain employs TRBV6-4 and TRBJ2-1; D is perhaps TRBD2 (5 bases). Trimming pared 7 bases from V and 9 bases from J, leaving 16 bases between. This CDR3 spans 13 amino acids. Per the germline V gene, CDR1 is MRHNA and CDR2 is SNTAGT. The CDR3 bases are TGTGCCAGCAAAGTGGGCCTCGAGGGTGAGCAGTTCTTC. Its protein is CASKVGLEGEQFF.

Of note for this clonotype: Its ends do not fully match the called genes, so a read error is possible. The CDR3, as DNA: TGTGTCAGCAGCTTAGCGGGACAGGGAATCTACAATGAGCAGTTCTTC. Its protein is CVSSLAGQGIYNEQFF. The chain couples TRBV7-6 to TRBJ2-1; possible D gene TRBD1, 9 bases. The CDR3 contains 16 residues. The V gene's germline CDR1 is SGHVS and CDR2 FNYEAQ.

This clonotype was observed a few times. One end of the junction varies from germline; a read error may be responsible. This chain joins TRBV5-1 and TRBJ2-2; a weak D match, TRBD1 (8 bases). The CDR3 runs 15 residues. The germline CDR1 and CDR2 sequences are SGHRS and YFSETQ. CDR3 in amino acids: CASSLDRGGTGELFF. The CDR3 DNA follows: TGTGCCAGCAGTTTAGACAGGGGAGGGACCGGGGAGCTGTTTTTT.

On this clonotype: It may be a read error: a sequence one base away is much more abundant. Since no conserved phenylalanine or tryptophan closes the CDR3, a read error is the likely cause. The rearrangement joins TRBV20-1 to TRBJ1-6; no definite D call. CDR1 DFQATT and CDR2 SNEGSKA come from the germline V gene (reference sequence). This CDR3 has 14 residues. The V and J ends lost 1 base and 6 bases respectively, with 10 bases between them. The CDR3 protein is CSARVRLSNSPLHI. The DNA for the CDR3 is TGCAGTGCTAGAGTGAGATTGAGTAATTCACCCCTCCACATT.

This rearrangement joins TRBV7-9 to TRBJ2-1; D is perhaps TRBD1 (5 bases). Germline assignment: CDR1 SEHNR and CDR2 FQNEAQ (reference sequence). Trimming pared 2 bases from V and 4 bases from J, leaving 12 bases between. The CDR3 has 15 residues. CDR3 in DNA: TGTGCCAGCAGCTTAAACGGCAGGACATACAATGAGCAGTTCTTC. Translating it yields CASSLNGRTYNEQFF. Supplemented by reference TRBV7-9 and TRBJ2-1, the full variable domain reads DTGVSQNPRHKITKRGQNVTFRCDPISEHNRLYWYRQTLGQGPEFLTYFQNEAQLEKSRLLSDRFSAERPKGSFSTLEIQRTEQGDSAMYLCASSLNGRTYNEQFFGPGTRLTVL.

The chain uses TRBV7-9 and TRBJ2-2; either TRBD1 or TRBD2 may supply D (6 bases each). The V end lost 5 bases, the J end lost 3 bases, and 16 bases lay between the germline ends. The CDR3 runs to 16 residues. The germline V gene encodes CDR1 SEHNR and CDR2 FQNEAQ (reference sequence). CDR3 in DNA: TGTGCCAGCAGCCCCCTAGGGGGGCGAGACACCGGGGAGCTGTTTTTT. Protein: CASSPLGGRDTGELFF. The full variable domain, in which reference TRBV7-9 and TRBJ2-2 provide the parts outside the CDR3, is DTGVSQNPRHKITKRGQNVTFRCDPISEHNRLYWYRQTLGQGPEFLTYFQNEAQLEKSRLLSDRFSAERPKGSFSTLEIQRTEQGDSAMYLCASSPLGGRDTGELFFGEGSRLTVL.

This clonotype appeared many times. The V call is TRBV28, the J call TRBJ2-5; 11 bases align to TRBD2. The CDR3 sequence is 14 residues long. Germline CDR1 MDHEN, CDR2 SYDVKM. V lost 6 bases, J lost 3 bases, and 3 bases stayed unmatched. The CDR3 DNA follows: TGTGCCAGCAGACCACTAGCGGGGGAAGAGACCCAGTACTTC. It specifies CASRPLAGEETQYF.

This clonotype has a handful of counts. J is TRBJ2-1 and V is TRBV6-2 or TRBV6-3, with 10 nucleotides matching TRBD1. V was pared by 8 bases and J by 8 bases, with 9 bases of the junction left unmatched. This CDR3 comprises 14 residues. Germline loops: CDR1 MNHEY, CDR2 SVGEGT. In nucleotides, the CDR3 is TGTGCCAGCCAATCGGGACAGGGGTTCCATGAGCAGTTCTTC. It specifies CASQSGQGFHEQFF.

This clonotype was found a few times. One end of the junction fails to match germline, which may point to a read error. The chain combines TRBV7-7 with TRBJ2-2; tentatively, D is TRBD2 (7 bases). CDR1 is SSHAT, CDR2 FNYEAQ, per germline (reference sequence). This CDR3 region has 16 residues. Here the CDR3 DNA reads TGTGCTAGCAGCTTAAGGGGGGGCGCGAAGACCGGGGAGCTGTTTTTT. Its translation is CASSLRGGAKTGELFF.

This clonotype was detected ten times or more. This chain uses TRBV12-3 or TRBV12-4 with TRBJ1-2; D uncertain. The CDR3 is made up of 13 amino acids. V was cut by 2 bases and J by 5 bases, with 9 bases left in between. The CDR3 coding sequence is TGTGCCAGCAGTTTAAGCAGCTCATATGGCTACACCTTC. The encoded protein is CASSLSSSYGYTF.

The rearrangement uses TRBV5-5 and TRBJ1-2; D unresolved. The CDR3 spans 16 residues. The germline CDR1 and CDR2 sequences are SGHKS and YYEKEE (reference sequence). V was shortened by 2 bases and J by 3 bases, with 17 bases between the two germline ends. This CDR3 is CASSFDIRVRDYGYTF. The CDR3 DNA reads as TGTGCCAGCAGCTTCGACATTCGAGTGAGGGACTATGGCTACACCTTC.

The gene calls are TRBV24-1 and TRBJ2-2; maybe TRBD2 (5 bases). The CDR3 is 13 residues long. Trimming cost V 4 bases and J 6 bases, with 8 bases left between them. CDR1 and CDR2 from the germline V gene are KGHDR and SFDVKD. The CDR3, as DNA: TGTGCCACCAGTGACATAGCGTCCGGGGAGCTGTTTTTT. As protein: CATSDIASGELFF.